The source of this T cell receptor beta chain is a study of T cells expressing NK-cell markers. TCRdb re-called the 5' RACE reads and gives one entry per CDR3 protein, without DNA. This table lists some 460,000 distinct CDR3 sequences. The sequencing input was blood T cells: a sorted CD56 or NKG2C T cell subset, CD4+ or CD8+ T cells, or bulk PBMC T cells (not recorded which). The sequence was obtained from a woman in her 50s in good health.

This chain's CDR3 is CASRATVLAGGRGENIQYF. V and J are TRBV11-2 and TRBJ2-4; TCRdb proposes TRBD1, but this gene call is untestable without DNA. Germline loops: CDR1 SGHAT, CDR2 FQNNGV. This CDR3 comprises 19 residues.